This T cell receptor beta chain derives from a study of T cell responses to AZD1222 COVID-19 vaccine. Study findings and constraints: Baseline seropositivity occurred in only a handful of AZD1222 recipients.

Details on this clone: The target antigen is unknown.

V lost 11 bases and J lost 2, with 13 bases in between. Germline V gene data show CDR1 as SNHLY and CDR2 as FYNNEI. This CDR3 spans 13 amino acids. TCRdb's table, derived via immunoSEQ multiplex PCR, lists solely in-frame clones and lacks some. The data show roughly 190,000 clones, around nine tenths seen once. This TCR came from an adult who received the MenACWY meningococcal vaccine as a control. Sequencing was performed on peripheral blood, taken 28 days after the second dose of the MenACWY control vaccine. The chain employs TRBV2 and TRBJ1-5; D is possibly TRBD1 (5 bases). The CDR3 DNA reads as TGTGCCGGGAGCCGGGGCGGCAATCAGCCCCAGCATTTT. It codes for CAGSRGGNQPQHF.